This TCR beta chain was retrieved from a study of early T cells in non-severe SARS-CoV-2 infection. Study at large: Sequencing used unsorted whole-blood bulk RNA, so chains lack pairing.

As part of library construction, unique molecular identifiers were attached to individual cDNA molecules. MiXCR, applied by TCRdb to the 5' RACE reads, yields one record per CDR3 protein. The sample includes around 30,000 distinct CDR3 sequences, around 5.1% of them seen just once. This clonotype appeared many times. Its matching antigen is unknown. Notes on the study in general: VDJdb matching skewed toward anti-spike CD8 responses, missing private and CD4 specificities.

Germline CDR1 is MDHEN and CDR2 is SYDVKM. V gave up 3 bases and J gave up 2 bases, with 8 bases separating them. The CDR3 has 14 amino acids. Sequencing was carried out using whole blood. This sequence originates from an adult who was a healthcare worker with PCR-confirmed SARS-CoV-2 infection or an uninfected control (not recorded which). This sequence joins TRBV28 and TRBJ2-1; TRBD2 might be the D (5 bases). CDR3 DNA: TGTGCCAGCAGTTTCTCCGGGGCCTACAATGAGCAGTTCTTC. Its protein product is CASSFSGAYNEQFF.